This TCR beta chain emerged from a study of blood T cells in healthy people across ages. Ranging in age from roughly 6 to 90, the donors were healthy Caucasian individuals from Russia. Every donor provided 7.5 to 10 milliliters of peripheral blood. Comment on this clonotype: Its antigen is not known.

Whole-study findings and limits: Strongly correlated with naive T cell percentage was TCR beta diversity.

The authors ran a second PCR of 7 to 11 cycles using a sample-barcoded 5' primer and a J-beta primer mix. MiXCR, run by TCRdb on the 5' RACE reads, gives a single entry per CDR3 protein. The sample has 700,000 to 850,000 distinct CDR3 sequences; 53% are singletons. The germline gives CDR1 DFQATT, CDR2 SNEGSKA (reference sequence). This CDR3 region has 13 residues. Trimming left V 5 bases short and J 9 bases short, with 17 bases between. The sample was blood. The rearrangement uses TRBV20-1 and TRBJ2-1, with D perhaps TRBD1 (5 bases). This receptor was obtained from an elderly man in good health. CDR3 in DNA: TGCAGTGCTGCCCGCCGGGCCCAGGGTGAGCAGTTCTTC. Translated: CSAARRAQGEQFF.